Listed below are T cell receptor beta chains from one sample, sequenced in a study of cytomegalovirus exposure and HLA in healthy donors. TCRdb keeps only in-frame clones here, not all; method: immunoSEQ multiplex PCR. The repertoire has 210,000 or so clones, about three quarters of them found once; the top ten carry 2% to 2.5%. The sequenced sample was PBMCs. Receptors were obtained from a woman aged 25 to 39 in good health and CMV-seropositive. The CDR3 runs from the conserved cysteine through the conserved F or W. The D gene is left open where the match is weak. Where a row states a size, it is once, few, many or the class of an expanded clone; other rows omit it.

clone size	CDR3 length	V gene	J gene	D gene	CDR3 protein	CDR3 DNA
NA	16	TRBV30	TRBJ1-2	TRBD1	CAWSVVRTGGNYGYTF	TGTGCCTGGAGTGTAGTACGGACAGGGGGAAACTATGGCTACACCTTC
NA	18	TRBV7-2	TRBJ2-3	TRBD2	CASSRGLAGDVVRDTQYF	TGTGCCAGCAGCCGCGGACTAGCGGGGGACGTGGTGCGAGATACGCAGTATTTT
NA	14	TRBV28	TRBJ2-1	NA	CASRAGISYNEQFF	TGTGCCAGCAGAGCCGGGATCTCCTACAATGAGCAGTTCTTC
NA	16	TRBV2	TRBJ1-5	NA	CASSLQQRSFNQPQHF	TGTGCCAGCAGCCTCCAGCAGCGCAGTTTCAATCAGCCCCAGCATTTT
NA	12	TRBV30	TRBJ2-5	NA	CASIPSPETQYF	TGTGCCTCCATCCCTAGCCCAGAGACCCAGTACTTC
NA	13	TRBV27	TRBJ2-7	TRBD1	CASSSGGRNEQYF	TGTGCCAGCAGTTCAGGGGGTAGGAACGAGCAGTACTTC
NA	14	TRBV30	TRBJ1-2	NA	CAWSEWTDNYGYTF	TGTGCCTGGAGTGAATGGACAGATAACTATGGCTACACCTTC
NA	15	TRBV19	TRBJ2-5	NA	CASSSLGEDQETQYF	TGTGCCAGTAGTAGTCTAGGGGAAGACCAAGAGACCCAGTACTTC
once	14	TRBV11-2	TRBJ2-5	NA	CASSLWASRETQYF	TGTGCCAGCAGCTTATGGGCTAGCCGTGAGACCCAGTACTTC
NA	14	TRBV7-6	TRBJ2-7	TRBD1	CASSFDRGPYEQYF	TGTGCCAGCAGCTTTGACAGGGGTCCCTACGAGCAGTACTTC
NA	16	TRBV4-1	TRBJ2-7	TRBD1	CASSQVPTGASYEQYF	TGCGCCAGCAGCCAAGTCCCCACAGGGGCCTCCTACGAGCAGTACTTC
NA	15	TRBV5-1	TRBJ2-3	NA	CASTMGGGLGDTQYF	TGCGCCAGCACTATGGGGGGGGGCCTGGGAGATACGCAGTATTTT
NA	14	TRBV7-2	TRBJ2-7	TRBD2	CASSLVAGGYEQYF	TGTGCCAGCAGCTTAGTAGCGGGAGGCTACGAGCAGTACTTC
NA	18	TRBV28	TRBJ1-1	TRBD1	CASSLLNLKGAKNTEAFF	TGTGCCAGCAGTCTCCTTAACTTGAAGGGGGCTAAGAACACTGAAGCTTTCTTT
NA	16	TRBV9	TRBJ2-3	NA	CASSVDQAARADTQYF	TGTGCCAGCAGCGTAGACCAGGCCGCACGTGCAGATACGCAGTATTTT
NA	14	TRBV5-4	TRBJ2-7	TRBD1	CASRWDSGPYEQYF	TGTGCCAGCAGATGGGACAGTGGCCCCTACGAGCAGTACTTC
NA	15	TRBV4-3	TRBJ2-5	TRBD2	CASSQQIAGTETQYF	TGCGCCAGCAGCCAACAGATAGCGGGAACAGAGACCCAGTACTTC
few	15	TRBV2	TRBJ1-5	TRBD1	CASSGTGTSNQPQHF	TGTGCCAGCAGTGGGACAGGGACTAGCAATCAGCCCCAGCATTTT
few	17	TRBV5-4	TRBJ2-6	TRBD1	CASSLQGQGARANVLTF	TGTGCCAGCAGCTTACAGGGTCAGGGGGCGCGGGCCAACGTCCTGACTTTC
NA	14	TRBV7-6	TRBJ1-1	NA	CASSPGHLNTEAFF	TGTGCCAGCAGCCCGGGACATTTGAACACTGAAGCTTTCTTT
NA	10	TRBV29-1	TRBJ1-2	NA	CSALFYGYTF	TGCAGCGCCCTTTTCTATGGCTACACCTTC
NA	13	TRBV7-9	TRBJ1-2	TRBD1	CASSRGQGGGYTF	TGTGCCAGCAGCCGGGGACAGGGGGGTGGCTACACCTTC